The 9 T cell receptor beta chains listed next were all sequenced from one sample in a study of breast tumors, draining lymph nodes, adjacent tissues. MiXCR was run by TCRdb on the multiplex PCR reads, yielding one entry per CDR3 protein. The repertoire has about 140,000 distinct CDR3 sequences, less than 35% of them found once; the top ten carry under 2.5%. The lymph nodes were axillary draining lymph nodes from breast cancer patients. The sequenced material came from axillary lymph node tissue. The receptors were gathered from a female donor with breast cancer. Some clones in this sample may be carry-over from other donors' samples.

This clonotype was found many times. The chain joins TRBV29-1 to TRBJ2-2; 9 nucleotides align to TRBD2. Per germline, CDR1 SQVTM and CDR2 ANQGSEA. The CDR3 spans 14 residues. V gave up 7 bases and J gave up 7 bases; unmatched junction bases: 10. The DNA for the CDR3 is TGCAGCGCCGGGAAGCGGGGGGAAAGCGGGGAGCTGTTTTTT. Amino acid sequence: CSAGKRGESGELFF.

This clonotype was counted many times. In nucleotides, the CDR3 is TGTGCCAGCAGCTTAAGTTCGAGGGGAGAGACCCAGTACTTC. Residues: CASSLSSRGETQYF. The chain combines TRBV7-2 with TRBJ2-5, with D perhaps being TRBD1 or TRBD2 (5 bases each). The CDR3 extends over 14 amino acids. Germline CDR1 SGHTA, CDR2 FQGNSA. The ends were cut back, 2 bases at V and 4 bases at J, with 11 bases in the middle. Complete variable domain (other parts from reference TRBV7-2 and TRBJ2-5): GAGVSQSPSNKVTEKGKDVELRCDPISGHTALYWYRQSLGQGLEFLIYFQGNSAPDKSGLPSDRFSAERTGGSVSTLTIQRTQQEDSAVYLCASSLSSRGETQYFGPGTRLLVL.

This clonotype occurred many times. V is TRBV6-2 or TRBV6-3 and J is TRBJ2-3, with a possible D match to TRBD2 (6 bases). The V and J ends lost 2 bases and 2 bases respectively, with 11 bases between them. Germline-derived CDR1 and CDR2 are MNHEY and SVGEGT. This CDR3 contains 15 residues. The CDR3 DNA reads TGTGCCAGCAGTTACGGGGACTCCTCCACAGATACGCAGTATTTT. Protein: CASSYGDSSTDTQYF.

This clonotype was counted at least ten times. This sequence joins TRBV13 and TRBJ1-2; D gene ambiguous. Trimming took 2 bases from V and 8 from J, leaving 12 bases between them. The germline gives CDR1 PRHDT, CDR2 FYEKMQ (reference sequence). This CDR3 has 13 residues. The DNA for the CDR3 is TGTGCCAGCAGCTTACATCGGGGAAGCGGCTACACCTTC. The encoded protein is CASSLHRGSGYTF.

The CDR3 DNA sequence: TGTGCCAGCAGTCGGGGCACAACCTACGAGCAGTACGTC. This sequence encodes CASSRGTTYEQYV. The chain is built from TRBV27 and TRBJ2-7; TRBD1 or TRBD2 may be the D gene (5 bases each). V shed 5 bases and J shed 2 bases, with 10 bases lying between them. The CDR3 is 13 residues long. Germline V gene sequence: CDR1 MNHEY, CDR2 SMNVEV (reference sequence).

This clonotype was seen ten or more times. The chain links TRBV3-1 to TRBJ1-2; D is uncertain. Germline V gives CDR1 LGHDT, CDR2 YNNKEL (reference sequence). The CDR3 length is 13 residues. V lost 5 bases and J lost 8, with 15 bases in between. This chain's CDR3 is CASSTSVGSGYTF. The CDR3 DNA reads as TGTGCCAGCAGCACCAGTGTGGGGAGCGGCTACACCTTC.

This clonotype was seen ten or more times. The chain uses TRBV5-6 and TRBJ2-3; TRBD2 matches 7 bases. The germline V gene has CDR1 SGHDT and CDR2 YYEEEE. V shed 2 bases, J shed 1 base, and the junction held 4 bases outside the gene matches. CDR3 length: 15 residues. The CDR3 nucleotides are TGTGCCAGCAGCTTAGTGGGGGGGGGCACAGATACGCAGTATTTT. Translation: CASSLVGGGTDTQYF.

In its sample, this clonotype was seen many times. The rearrangement joins TRBV18 to TRBJ2-7; 10 bases are shared with TRBD1. This CDR3 has 17 amino acids. Unmatched junction bases numbered 8, after V lost 0 bases and J lost 3 bases. CDR1 and CDR2 from the germline V gene are KGHSH and LQKENI. The CDR3 nucleotides read TGTGCCAGCTCACCACCTAGATCGGGACAGGGGTTCTACGAGCAGTACTTC. The encoded protein is CASSPPRSGQGFYEQYF. Filled out from reference TRBV18 and TRBJ2-7, the complete variable domain reads NAGVMQNPRHLVRRRGQEARLRCSPMKGHSHVYWYRQLPEEGLKFMVYLQKENIIDESGMPKERFSAEFPKEGPSILRIQQVVRGDSAAYFCASSPPRSGQGFYEQYFGPGTRLTVT.

The sample holds many counts of this clonotype. The rearrangement joins TRBV6-5 to TRBJ1-2, with D possibly being TRBD1 (5 bases). V lost 2 bases, J lost 3 bases, and 7 bases lay in between. The germline V gene encodes CDR1 MNHEY and CDR2 SVGAGI. This CDR3 is 13 amino acids long. The CDR3 DNA reads as TGTGCCAGCAGTTACGGCAGGGACTATGGCTACACCTTC. Translation gives CASSYGRDYGYTF.